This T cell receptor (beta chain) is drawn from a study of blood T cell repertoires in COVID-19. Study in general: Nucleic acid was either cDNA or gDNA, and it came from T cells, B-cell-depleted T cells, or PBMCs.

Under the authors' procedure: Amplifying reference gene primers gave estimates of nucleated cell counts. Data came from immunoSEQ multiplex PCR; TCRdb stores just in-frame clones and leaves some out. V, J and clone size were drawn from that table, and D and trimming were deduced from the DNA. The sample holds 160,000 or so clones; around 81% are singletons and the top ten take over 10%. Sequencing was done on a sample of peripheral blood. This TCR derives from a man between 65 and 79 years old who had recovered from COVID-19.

The CDR3 DNA reads TGTGCCACCAGTGATAGGACTAGCGGGCCCACGGGAAATGAGCAGTTCTTC. Protein: CATSDRTSGPTGNEQFF. The rearrangement links TRBV24-1 to TRBJ2-1; 11 bases are shared with TRBD2. V trimming: 3 bases; J trimming: 7 bases; junction bases outside the gene matches: 10. Germline V gives CDR1 KGHDR, CDR2 SFDVKD. The CDR3 loop spans 17 amino acids.